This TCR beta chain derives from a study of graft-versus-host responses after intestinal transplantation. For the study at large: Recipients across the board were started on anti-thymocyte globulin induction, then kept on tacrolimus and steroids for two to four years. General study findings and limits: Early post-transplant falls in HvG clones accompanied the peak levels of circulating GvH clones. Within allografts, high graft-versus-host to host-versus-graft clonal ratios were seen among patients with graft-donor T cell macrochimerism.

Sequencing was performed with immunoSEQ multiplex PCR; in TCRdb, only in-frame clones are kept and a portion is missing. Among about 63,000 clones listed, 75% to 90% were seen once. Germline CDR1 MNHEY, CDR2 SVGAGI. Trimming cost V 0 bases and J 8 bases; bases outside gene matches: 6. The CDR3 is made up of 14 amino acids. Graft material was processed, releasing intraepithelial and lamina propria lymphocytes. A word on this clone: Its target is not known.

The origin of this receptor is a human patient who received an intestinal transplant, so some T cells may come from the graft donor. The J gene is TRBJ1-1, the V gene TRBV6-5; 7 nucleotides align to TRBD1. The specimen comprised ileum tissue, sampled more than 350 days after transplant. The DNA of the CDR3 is TGTGCCAGCAGTTACTCCACCGGGGACAGCGAAGCTTTCTTT. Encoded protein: CASSYSTGDSEAFF.